The clone carrying this T cell receptor beta chain was observed a single time. This sample is drawn from a study of blood T cell repertoires in COVID-19. The overall study: Samples representing acute and convalescent COVID-19 were sourced from the United States, Italy and Spain.

All recovered Cohort 3 donors got two negative PCRs, got clearance, or saw symptom resolution. Generated by immunoSEQ multiplex PCR, the TCRdb table keeps only in-frame clones and is missing some. The sample carries approximately 290,000 clones, approximately 83% recorded once. With 5 bases clipped from V and 7 bases from J, the junction kept 8 bases outside the gene matches. The length of the CDR3 is 15 residues. The V gene's germline CDR1 is SGHAT and CDR2 FQNNGV. The gene calls are TRBV11-2 and TRBJ1-6; TRBD1 aligns across 7 bases. This TCR came from a woman aged 25 to 39 who had recovered from COVID-19. Sequencing was carried out using PBMCs or T cells enriched from blood (not recorded which). As DNA, the CDR3 is TGTGCCAGCAGCCCCCTCAGGGGGTTGAATTCACCCCTCCACTTT. Its translation is CASSPLRGLNSPLHF.